Listed below are T cell receptor beta chains from one sample, sequenced in a study of blood T cell repertoires in COVID-19. Sequenced by immunoSEQ multiplex PCR; TCRdb stores in-frame clones only, minus some. The sample shows tens of thousands of clones, roughly 82% of them seen only once. What was sequenced was peripheral blood. The receptors were sampled from a human donor in a cohort sampled during active COVID-19. Both conserved end residues are part of each CDR3. The D gene is left open where the match is weak. Not every row has a clone size; where given, it reads once, few, many or a size class.

j_gene | d_gene | len | abundance | v_gene | CDR3nt | CDR3aa
TRBJ1-2 | NA | 15 | NA | TRBV4-1 | TGCGCCAGCAGCCAAGATAAGGACATTCACTATGGCTACACCTTC | CASSQDKDIHYGYTF
TRBJ2-5 | NA | 14 | NA | TRBV2 | TGTGCCAGCAGTGGGCAGGGAATATCCGAGACCCAGTACTTC | CASSGQGISETQYF
TRBJ1-5 | TRBD1 | 16 | NA | TRBV6-6 | TGTGCCAGCAGTTACGGGACAGGGGAGGTGAAGCAGCCCCAGCATTTT | CASSYGTGEVKQPQHF
TRBJ2-1 | NA | 16 | NA | TRBV4-1 | TGCGCCAGCAGCCAAGATTGGGGGGGCCCATCCAATGAGCAGTTCTTC | CASSQDWGGPSNEQFF
TRBJ1-6 | NA | 16 | few | TRBV2 | TGTGCCAGCAGCGACAGTCCTTGGTTGACTAATTCACCCCTCCACTTT | CASSDSPWLTNSPLHF
TRBJ2-1 | NA | 15 | few | TRBV21-1 | TGTGCCAGCAGCAAAAGCCCTCTAGTGCCCAATGAGCAGTTCTTC | CASSKSPLVPNEQFF
TRBJ2-5 | NA | 12 | NA | TRBV29-1 | TGCAGCGTTTGGGACACTCAAGAGACCCAGTACTTC | CSVWDTQETQYF
TRBJ1-1 | NA | 19 | NA | TRBV3-1/TRBV3-2 | TGTGCCAGCAGCCCGGGAGTGGGAATGGCAGGCTACACGAACACTGAAGCTTTCTTT | CASSPGVGMAGYTNTEAFF
TRBJ1-5 | NA | 13 | once | TRBV12-3/TRBV12-4 | TGTGCCAGCACGGGGACACACAATCAGCCCCAGCATTTT | CASTGTHNQPQHF
TRBJ1-2 | NA | 13 | NA | TRBV7-2 | TGTGCCAGCAGCAAAGACAGCACCTATGGCTACACCTTC | CASSKDSTYGYTF